The 27 T cell receptor beta chains given below trace back to one sample, sequenced in a study of OX40 agonist ivuxolimab in advanced cancers. The table came from immunoSEQ multiplex PCR; TCRdb's copy has only in-frame clones and leaves some out. The data show tens of thousands of clones, more than 85% seen once. Sequencing used CD4+ or CD8+ T cells sorted from blood, obtained in a trial of the OX40 agonist ivuxolimab. These receptors were taken from an adult with an advanced solid tumor such as melanoma, head and neck, liver or kidney cancer.

V gene TRBV7-2 combines with J gene TRBJ2-2, with D hard to call. Per the germline V gene, CDR1 is SGHTA and CDR2 is FQGNSA. V was trimmed by 4 bases and J by 6 bases, leaving 6 bases between them. CDR3 size: 12 residues. For the CDR3, the DNA is TGTGCCAGCAGCTCTTGGGCCGGGGAGCTGTTTTTT. This codes for CASSSWAGELFF.

This chain joins TRBV7-9 and TRBJ2-1, with D possibly called TRBD1 or TRBD2 (5 bases each). CDR1 SEHNR and CDR2 FQNEAQ come from the germline V gene (reference sequence). There are 16 residues in the CDR3. With 1 base removed from V and 8 bases from J, the gap between germline ends came to 18 bases. The CDR3 DNA is TGTGCCAGCAGCTTAGGGCGTATTGGGACCAGGGATGAGCAGTTCTTC. Its translation is CASSLGRIGTRDEQFF.

This clone has only one observation. The CDR3 nucleotides are TGTGCCAGCAGTCCCCGGCCGGCAGGGAATCAGCCCCAGCATTTT. As protein: CASSPRPAGNQPQHF. The rearrangement uses TRBV6-5 and TRBJ1-5; perhaps TRBD1 as D (5 bases). Trimming pared 5 bases from V and 4 bases from J, leaving 15 bases between. CDR1 is MNHEY and CDR2 is SVGAGI in the germline V gene. The CDR3 length is 15 residues.

The chain recombines TRBV6-5 with TRBJ2-7; a possible D gene is TRBD1 (5 bases). V was trimmed by 5 bases and J by 3 bases, leaving 11 bases between them. CDR1 and CDR2 (germline): MNHEY, SVGAGI. This CDR3 spans 13 amino acids. CDR3 in DNA: TGTGCCAGCAGTGGCGACAGATTCTACGAGCAGTACTTC. Translation: CASSGDRFYEQYF.

The chain joins TRBV27 to TRBJ1-5; D call uncertain. The CDR3 is made up of 16 amino acids. Germline values: CDR1 MNHEY, CDR2 SMNVEV (reference sequence). Trimming stripped 5 bases from V and 5 bases from J, with 19 bases between. Here the CDR3 reads CASSPKTVTGDQPQHF. The DNA of the CDR3 is TGTGCCAGCAGTCCCAAGACCGTTACCGGGGATCAGCCCCAGCATTTT.

This clone was observed once. The chain employs TRBV13 and TRBJ2-5, with D tentatively TRBD2 (6 bases). The ends were cut back, 8 bases at V and 5 bases at J, with 12 bases in the middle. Per the germline V gene, CDR1 is PRHDT and CDR2 is FYEKMQ (reference sequence). This CDR3 spans 12 amino acids. The CDR3 DNA reads as TGTGCCAGCGGATCGGGGGAGGAGACCCAGTACTTC. Its protein product is CASGSGEETQYF.

This clone appeared once. V and J are TRBV10-1 and TRBJ2-3; 8 nucleotides agree with TRBD1. The length of the CDR3 is 16 residues. Per germline, CDR1 WNHNN and CDR2 SYGVQD (reference sequence). J gave up 2 bases and V 0 bases, and 4 bases lay outside the gene matches. The CDR3 protein is CASSESQGALTDTQYF. CDR3 DNA: TGCGCCAGCAGTGAGTCGCAGGGGGCGCTCACAGATACGCAGTATTTT.

The V gene is TRBV30, the J gene TRBJ2-7; D is uncertain. This CDR3 has 12 amino acids. Germline CDR1 is GTSNPN and CDR2 is SVGIG (reference sequence). Trimming shortened V by 2 bases and J by 1 base, and 6 bases separated the two germline ends. The CDR3 loop reads CAWSPPSYEQYF. CDR3 nucleotides: TGTGCCTGGAGTCCCCCTTCCTACGAGCAGTACTTC.

The chain couples TRBV6-6 to TRBJ1-3; no clear D. Germline CDR1 reads MNHNY; CDR2 reads SVGAGI (reference sequence). The germline V and J ends were trimmed by 0 bases and 2 bases, with 11 bases remaining between them. The CDR3 contains 16 residues. The DNA of the CDR3 is TGTGCCAGCAGTTACTCGATTCCCCCCCCTGGAAACACCATATATTTT. Its protein product is CASSYSIPPPGNTIYF.

This clone occurred once. This chain connects TRBV30 to TRBJ2-2, with D uncertain. This CDR3 has 15 residues. V lost 0 bases and J 3 bases, leaving 11 bases between the germline ends. Germline lookup yields CDR1 GTSNPN and CDR2 SVGIG (reference sequence). The CDR3 loop is CAWSVRARDTGELFF. The CDR3 nucleotides are TGTGCCTGGAGTGTACGGGCTAGGGACACCGGGGAGCTGTTTTTT. Full variable domain (missing parts from reference TRBV30 and TRBJ2-2): SQTIHQWPATLVQPVGSPLSLECTVEGTSNPNLYWYRQAAGRGLQLLFYSVGIGQISSEVPQNLSASRPQDRQFILSSKKLLLSDSGFYLCAWSVRARDTGELFFGEGSRLTVL.

This chain uses TRBV19 with TRBJ2-1; 7 positions agree with TRBD1. The V gene end was trimmed by 3 bases and the J gene end by 2 bases; junction bases not matched to a gene: 7. The length of the CDR3 is 16 residues. CDR1 and CDR2 (germline): LNHDA, SQIVND (reference sequence). The CDR3 DNA follows: TGTGCCAGTAGTATTAGACAGGGCTATACCTACAATGAGCAGTTCTTC. Translation: CASSIRQGYTYNEQFF.

The CDR3 DNA reads as TGCGCCAGCAGCCCTCACCACGGACAGGGTGCCTCTTATGGCTACACCTTC. Protein product: CASSPHHGQGASYGYTF. V usage is TRBV4-1 and J usage is TRBJ1-2; TRBD1 matches 8 bases. CDR3 size: 17 residues. V lost 4 bases and J lost 5; bases outside the gene matches: 15. CDR1 and CDR2 from the germline V gene are MGHRA and YSYEKL.

This sequence joins TRBV7-9 and TRBJ2-1, with 11 bases lining up with TRBD2. Trimming at V came to 8 bases and at J to 4 bases, leaving 7 bases not matched to a gene. Germline V lookup: CDR1 SEHNR, CDR2 FQNEAQ (reference sequence). This CDR3 spans 15 amino acids. CDR3 nucleotides: TGTGCCAGCGTAAACGGGACTAGCGGATACAATGAGCAGTTCTTC. It translates to CASVNGTSGYNEQFF.

The chain joins TRBV2 to TRBJ1-6, with D unresolved. Germline CDR1 and CDR2: SNHLY and FYNNEI. Trimming removed 6 bases at V and 3 bases at J, with 9 bases between. The CDR3 covers 14 residues. CDR3 region: CASRGSSYNSPLHF. The DNA for the CDR3 is TGTGCCAGCAGAGGGAGTAGCTATAATTCACCCCTCCACTTT.

V gene TRBV7-9 combines with J gene TRBJ2-5; D could derive from TRBD1 or TRBD2 (6 bases each). V shed 5 bases and J shed 5 bases, with 15 bases lying between them. CDR3 size: 14 residues. Germline V gives CDR1 SEHNR, CDR2 FQNEAQ (reference sequence). DNA of the CDR3: TGTGCCAGCAGCGCTGGGGGGCCGGGTGAGACCCAGTACTTC. It codes for CASSAGGPGETQYF.

The chain carries TRBV5-1 and TRBJ2-2; 7 bases map to TRBD1. V was clipped by 4 bases and J by 0 bases; unmatched bases: 6. The CDR3 is 16 amino acids. Germline CDR1 and CDR2: SGHRS and YFSETQ. DNA of the CDR3: TGCGCCAGCAGCCATACAGGACAGGCGAACACCGGGGAGCTGTTTTTT. Its translation: CASSHTGQANTGELFF.

This clone is a singleton in its sample. This sequence joins TRBV6-5 and TRBJ1-2; D is uncertain. The CDR3 runs to 13 residues. Per germline, CDR1 MNHEY and CDR2 SVGAGI. V was pared by 2 bases and J by 7 bases, with 11 bases between. The CDR3 DNA is TGTGCCAGCAGTTACGGGTCCGCAGTTGGCTACACCTTC. The encoded protein is CASSYGSAVGYTF.

On this clone: In the same sample, other DNA sequences code for this CDR3. V and J are TRBV9 and TRBJ2-5, with 10 bases identical to TRBD2. CDR1 and CDR2 from the germline V gene are SGDLS and YYNGEE. J was trimmed by 5 bases and V by 0 bases; bases with no gene match: 4. The CDR3 spans 15 residues. The CDR3 here is CASSVDSGGLETQYF. The CDR3 bases are TGTGCCAGCAGCGTAGATAGCGGGGGGCTCGAGACCCAGTACTTC.

The chain employs TRBV7-9 and TRBJ2-3; perhaps D is TRBD1 or TRBD2 (6 bases each). The germline gives CDR1 SEHNR, CDR2 FQNEAQ (reference sequence). The CDR3 consists of 15 residues. The V and J ends lost 1 base and 0 bases respectively, with 8 bases between them. The CDR3 nucleotides read TGTGCCAGCAGCTTAGTGGGGGGCAGCACAGATACGCAGTATTTT. Protein: CASSLVGGSTDTQYF.

The gene calls are TRBV4-1 and TRBJ1-2; no clear D. The CDR3 has 14 amino acids. Per the germline V gene, CDR1 is MGHRA and CDR2 is YSYEKL. V lost 4 bases and J 2 bases, leaving 11 bases between the germline ends. The CDR3 reads CASSPLTENYGYTF. The CDR3 DNA follows: TGCGCCAGCAGCCCACTGACGGAGAACTATGGCTACACCTTC.

The CDR3 bases are TGTGCCAGTAGTATAGTTACCGGGGTGGGCACAGATACGCAGTATTTT. This codes for CASSIVTGVGTDTQYF. The gene calls are TRBV19 and TRBJ2-3; maybe TRBD2 (5 bases). The CDR3 is 16 amino acids. The ends were cut back, 1 base at V and 1 base at J, with 12 bases in the middle. From germline, CDR1 is LNHDA and CDR2 SQIVND (reference sequence).

This clone appeared once. The V gene is TRBV5-1, the J gene TRBJ1-3; TRBD1 might be the D (6 bases). V shed 0 bases and J shed 2 bases, with 15 bases lying between them. This CDR3 has 17 residues. Germline V gene data show CDR1 as SGHRS and CDR2 as YFSETQ. The CDR3 sequence: CASSLAPYREPGNTIYF. For the CDR3, the DNA is TGCGCCAGCAGCTTGGCTCCATACAGGGAGCCTGGAAACACCATATATTTT.

The CDR3 spells CASSLDRGGSYEQYF. CDR3 nucleotide sequence: TGTGCCAGCAGCTTAGACAGGGGTGGCTCCTACGAGCAGTACTTC. The chain links TRBV7-9 to TRBJ2-7; 7 nucleotides line up with TRBD1. V lost 1 base to trimming and J lost 0 bases; unmatched junction nucleotides: 3. CDR1 SEHNR and CDR2 FQNEAQ come from the germline V gene (reference sequence). The CDR3 has 15 amino acids. Filled out from reference TRBV7-9 and TRBJ2-7, the complete variable domain reads DTGVSQNPRHKITKRGQNVTFRCDPISEHNRLYWYRQTLGQGPEFLTYFQNEAQLEKSRLLSDRFSAERPKGSFSTLEIQRTEQGDSAMYLCASSLDRGGSYEQYFGPGTRLTVT.

J is TRBJ1-2 and V is TRBV4-1; perhaps TRBD1 as D (6 bases). CDR3 size: 16 residues. In germline, CDR1 is MGHRA, CDR2 YSYEKL. V was pared by 0 bases and J by 5 bases, with 16 bases between. Written as DNA, the CDR3 is TGCGCCAGCAGCCAAGATACGGGGGGCTCCTTTTATGGCTACACCTTC. As protein: CASSQDTGGSFYGYTF.

This clone was found once. DNA for the CDR3: TGTGCCAGCAGCCCCTATCGGGGGACTGCCGGGGAGCTGTTTTTT. Translating gives CASSPYRGTAGELFF. V gene TRBV7-9 combines with J gene TRBJ2-2, with D perhaps matching TRBD2 (6 bases). The V end lost 5 bases, the J end lost 6 bases, and 16 bases lay between the germline ends. CDR3 size: 15 residues. Germline assignment: CDR1 SEHNR and CDR2 FQNEAQ (reference sequence).

The gene calls are TRBV7-7 and TRBJ2-1; the match to TRBD1 covers 7 bases. The CDR3 is 15 residues long. V shed 0 bases, J shed 6 bases, and the junction held 5 bases outside the gene matches. The germline gives CDR1 SSHAT, CDR2 FNYEAQ (reference sequence). The CDR3 nucleotides read TGTGCCAGCAGCTTAGCGCTAGGGGGCCCCAATGAGCAGTTCTTC. Translating gives CASSLALGGPNEQFF.

The chain recombines TRBV1 with TRBJ2-7; the table calls TRBD2, which could not be checked here. TRBV1 is tagged as a pseudogene. This CDR3 has 17 amino acids. As DNA, the CDR3 is TGCACCAGCAGCCAAGATCTTAGGCTAGCGGGCCCCTACGAGCAGTACTTC. Its translation: CTSSQDLRLAGPYEQYF.